One sample yielded the 18 T cell receptor beta chains listed below, sequenced in a study of blood T cell repertoires in COVID-19. Method: immunoSEQ multiplex PCR; TCRdb's copy keeps in-frame clones and lacks some. This table has around 200,000 clones, just under 80% appearing once. The sample comprised peripheral blood. These receptors originate from an elderly woman with active or convalescent COVID-19.

This clone turned up a few times. The chain joins TRBV5-1 to TRBJ1-1; possible D gene TRBD1, 5 bases. This CDR3 comprises 16 residues. V gave up 4 bases and J gave up 1 base, with 17 bases separating them. Looked up from germline, CDR1 is SGHRS and CDR2 is YFSETQ. As DNA, the CDR3 is TGCGCCAGCAGCGCGGGATTTTCTAGGGGGAACACTGAAGCTTTCTTT. It codes for CASSAGFSRGNTEAFF.

The rearrangement uses TRBV5-4 and TRBJ1-1, with a tentative D call TRBD1 (6 bases). The CDR3 spans 14 residues. Trimming left V 4 bases short and J 1 base short, with 11 bases between. CDR1 SGHNT and CDR2 YYREEE come from the germline V gene (reference sequence). The CDR3 DNA sequence: TGTGCCAGCAGCGCCGGACAGCGGAACACTGAAGCTTTCTTT. It yields the protein CASSAGQRNTEAFF.

CDR3 nucleotides: TGTGCCAGCAGTGAAACGGATACTAGGCTTAGGCAGTTCTTC. Translated: CASSETDTRLRQFF. The chain uses TRBV6-1 and TRBJ2-1, with D possibly being TRBD2 (5 bases). The V and J ends lost 2 bases and 12 bases respectively, with 17 bases between them. The V gene's germline CDR1 is MNHNS and CDR2 SASEGT. This CDR3 contains 14 residues.

The chain has TRBV11-3 and TRBJ1-3; a weak D match, TRBD1 (6 bases). Germline lookup yields CDR1 SGHNT and CDR2 YENEEA. The CDR3 is 17 amino acids. Deletions cut 2 bases from V and 2 bases from J, with 16 bases between. For the CDR3, the DNA is TGTGCCAGCAGCTTACAGGTGAACAGGGCTACTGGAAACACCATATATTTT. It is translated as CASSLQVNRATGNTIYF.

V usage is TRBV7-2 and J usage is TRBJ2-5; D is perhaps TRBD2 (7 bases). The length of the CDR3 is 14 residues. V was clipped by 6 bases and J by 5 bases, with 16 bases between them. The germline gives CDR1 SGHTA, CDR2 FQGNSA. The CDR3 protein is CASRRGGIGETQYF. CDR3 DNA: TGTGCCAGCAGGAGGGGGGGAATCGGGGAGACCCAGTACTTC.

This sequence joins TRBV28 and TRBJ1-5; D unresolved. This CDR3 spans 15 amino acids. Germline V gene lookup returns CDR1 MDHEN and CDR2 SYDVKM. Deletions cut 1 base from V and 4 bases from J, with 11 bases between. For the CDR3, the DNA is TGTGCCAGCAGTTTATTGGTCAGAGGAAATCAGCCCCAGCATTTT. The encoded protein is CASSLLVRGNQPQHF.

This clone was detected only a few times. The rearrangement links TRBV27 to TRBJ2-3, with a tentative D call TRBD1 (5 bases). The germline V gene encodes CDR1 MNHEY and CDR2 SMNVEV (reference sequence). CDR3 length equals 15 residues. V lost 3 bases and J 2 bases, leaving 12 bases between the germline ends. CDR3 residues: CASSFSRVDTDTQYF. In DNA, the CDR3 is TGTGCCAGCAGTTTCTCCAGGGTGGACACAGATACGCAGTATTTT.

The rearrangement links TRBV9 to TRBJ2-5; 14 bases line up with TRBD2. There are 18 residues in the CDR3. Germline lookup yields CDR1 SGDLS and CDR2 YYNGEE. Trimming at V came to 0 bases and at J to 3 bases, leaving 7 bases not matched to a gene. DNA of the CDR3: TGTGCCAGCAGCGTAGGGACTAGCGGGGGGATAGGGGAAGAGACCCAGTACTTC. It encodes CASSVGTSGGIGEETQYF.

The chain joins TRBV4-1 to TRBJ2-5, with 8 bases that match TRBD1. CDR1 MGHRA and CDR2 YSYEKL come from the germline V gene. V lost 4 bases to trimming and J lost 6 bases; unmatched junction nucleotides: 10. The length of the CDR3 is 15 residues. DNA of the CDR3: TGCGCCAGCAGCCTTCGACAGGGGTTCGTAAAGACCCAGTACTTC. It yields the protein CASSLRQGFVKTQYF.

This rearrangement joins TRBV21-1 to TRBJ1-3; the D call in the table, TRBD1, was not verified against the DNA. TRBV21-1 is designated a pseudogene. CDR3 length: 13 residues. This chain's CDR3 is CASSHYRGHTIYF. The CDR3 bases are TGTGCCAGCAGCCACTACAGGGGGCACACCATATATTTT.

In this sample, this clone turned up a few times. J is TRBJ1-1 and V is TRBV27; D perhaps matches TRBD1 (6 bases). V lost 2 bases, J lost 1 base, and 17 bases lay in between. This CDR3 has 17 amino acids. Germline V lookup: CDR1 MNHEY, CDR2 SMNVEV (reference sequence). Here the CDR3 DNA reads TGTGCCAGCAGTTTAATACTTCCGGGACAAACGAACACTGAAGCTTTCTTT. This encodes CASSLILPGQTNTEAFF.

The chain links TRBV25-1 to TRBJ1-6, with TRBD1 matching over 7 bases. The CDR3 covers 13 residues. The ends lost 6 bases at V and 4 bases at J; junction bases unmatched: 0. The germline CDR1 and CDR2 sequences are MGHDK and SYGVNS. CDR3 protein: CASRGQYNSPLHF. In nucleotides, the CDR3 is TGTGCCAGCAGGGGACAGTATAATTCACCCCTCCACTTT. Combining the CDR3 with reference TRBV25-1 and TRBJ1-6 gives the whole variable domain EADIYQTPRYLVIGTGKKITLECSQTMGHDKMYWYQQDPGMELHLIHYSYGVNSTEKGDLSSESTVSRIRTEHFPLTLESARPSHTSQYLCASRGQYNSPLHFGNGTRLTVT.

This chain uses TRBV2 with TRBJ2-5; 7 bases map to TRBD2. The germline V gene has CDR1 SNHLY and CDR2 FYNNEI. V lost 4 bases and J lost 0; bases outside the gene matches: 2. CDR3 length: 14 amino acids. The CDR3 DNA sequence: TGTGCCAGCAGTGGAGGGACTAACCAAGAGACCCAGTACTTC. It translates to CASSGGTNQETQYF.

Note on this clone: A much larger clonotype is one base distant, so this may be a read error. This chain uses TRBV6-2 or TRBV6-3 with TRBJ1-2, with a tentative D call TRBD1 (6 bases). The CDR3 runs 13 residues. The V end lost 4 bases, the J end lost 2 bases, and 8 bases lay between the germline ends. The V gene's germline CDR1 is MNHEY and CDR2 SVGEGT. The CDR3 DNA sequence: TGTGCCAGCAGTTTAACAGGGAACTATGGCTACACCTTC. It translates to CASSLTGNYGYTF.

The V and J genes are TRBV3-1 (or the pseudogene TRBV3-2) and TRBJ2-3; tentative D call: TRBD2 (6 bases). The CDR3 has 19 amino acids. In germline, CDR1 is LGHDT, CDR2 YNNKEL (reference sequence). The germline V and J ends were trimmed by 0 bases and 2 bases, with 21 bases remaining between them. Here the CDR3 DNA reads TGTGCCAGCAGCCAAGAGTACCCCCTCGGGGACTCCTTCACAGATACGCAGTATTTT. Translating gives CASSQEYPLGDSFTDTQYF.

The gene calls are TRBV4-3 and TRBJ1-3, with a tentative D call TRBD1 (6 bases). Germline V gene data show CDR1 as LGHNA and CDR2 as YSLEER. Trimming shortened V by 1 base and J by 4 bases, and 11 bases separated the two germline ends. There are 15 residues in the CDR3. In nucleotides, the CDR3 is TGCGCCAGCAGCCAAGCTCTGGGGACAGGAAACACCATATATTTT. Amino acids: CASSQALGTGNTIYF.

This clone was recorded a few times. The DNA is left out, because the CDR3 cannot be placed on it with certainty; the CDR3 is given as TCRdb lists it. The V and J genes are TRBV12-3 or TRBV12-4 and TRBJ1-5. 11 amino acids form the CDR3, both terminal residues included. CDR3 residues: CASSLTSGQHF.

This chain links TRBV5-1 with TRBJ1-2; unclear D gene. The CDR3 spans 13 residues. V gave up 0 bases and J gave up 4 bases, with 7 bases separating them. Germline V gene data show CDR1 as SGHRS and CDR2 as YFSETQ. The CDR3 here is CASSLERAYGYTF. Written as DNA, the CDR3 is TGCGCCAGCAGCTTGGAGAGGGCCTATGGCTACACCTTC. The full variable domain, in which reference TRBV5-1 and TRBJ1-2 provide the parts outside the CDR3, is KAGVTQTPRYLIKTRGQQVTLSCSPISGHRSVSWYQQTPGQGLQFLFEYFSETQRNKGNFPGRFSGRQFSNSRSEMNVSTLELGDSALYLCASSLERAYGYTFGSGTRLTVV.